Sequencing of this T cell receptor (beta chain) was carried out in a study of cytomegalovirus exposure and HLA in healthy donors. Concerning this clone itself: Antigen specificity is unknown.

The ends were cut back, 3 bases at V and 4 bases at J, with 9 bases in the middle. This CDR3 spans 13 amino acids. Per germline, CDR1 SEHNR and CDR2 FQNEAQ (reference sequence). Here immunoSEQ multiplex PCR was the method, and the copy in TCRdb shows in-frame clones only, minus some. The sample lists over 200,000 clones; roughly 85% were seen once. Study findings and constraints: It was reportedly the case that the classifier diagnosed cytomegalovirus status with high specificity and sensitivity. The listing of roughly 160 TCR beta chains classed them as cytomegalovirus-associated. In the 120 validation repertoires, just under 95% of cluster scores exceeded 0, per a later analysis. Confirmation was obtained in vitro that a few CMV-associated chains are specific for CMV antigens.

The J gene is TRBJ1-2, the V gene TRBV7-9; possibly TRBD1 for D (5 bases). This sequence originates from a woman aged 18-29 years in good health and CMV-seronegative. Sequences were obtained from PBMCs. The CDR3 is CASSFGQTYGYTF. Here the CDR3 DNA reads TGTGCCAGCAGCTTCGGACAAACCTATGGCTACACCTTC.